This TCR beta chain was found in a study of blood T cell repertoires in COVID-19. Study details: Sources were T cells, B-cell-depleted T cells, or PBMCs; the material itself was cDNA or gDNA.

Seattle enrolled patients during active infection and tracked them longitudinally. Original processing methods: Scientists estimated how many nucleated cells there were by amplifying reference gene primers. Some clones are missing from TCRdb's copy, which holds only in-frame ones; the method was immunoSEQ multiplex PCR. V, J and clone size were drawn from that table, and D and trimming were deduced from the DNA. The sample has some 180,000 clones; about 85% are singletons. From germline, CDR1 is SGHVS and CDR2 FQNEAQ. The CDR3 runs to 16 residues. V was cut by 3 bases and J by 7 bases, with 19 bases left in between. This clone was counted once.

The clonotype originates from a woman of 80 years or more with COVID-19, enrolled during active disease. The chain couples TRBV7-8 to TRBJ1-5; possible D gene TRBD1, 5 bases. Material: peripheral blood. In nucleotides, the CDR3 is TGTGCCAGCAGCTTGGCGCCGGGGGGACTCGGACAGCCCCAGCATTTT. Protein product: CASSLAPGGLGQPQHF.